The source of this T cell receptor beta chain is a study of STAT5B mutations in CD4+ large granular lymphocyte leukemia. Study-wide results and caveats: TRBV06-family usage was enriched in top patient clones (8/27) versus controls (2/35).

Between the trimmed V and J ends, which lost 4 bases and 6 bases, there was a span of 13 bases. CDR1 and CDR2 (germline): KGHSH, LQKENI. The CDR3 loop spans 15 amino acids. A note on this clone: Antigen: not known.

Control samples were healthy donors' buffy coats. Sequencing was at survey level. Generated by immunoSEQ multiplex PCR, the TCRdb table keeps only in-frame clones and is missing some. The data contain approximately 36,000 clones, under 85% of them singletons. The TCR was taken from a human donor in good health. The chain couples TRBV18 to TRBJ2-6; D possibly corresponds to TRBD1 (6 bases). Material: CD4+ T cells from blood buffy coats. CDR3 in amino acids: CASSLQGTEANVLTF. DNA of the CDR3: TGTGCCAGCTCACTACAGGGTACGGAGGCCAACGTCCTGACTTTC. Variable domain in full (rest from reference TRBV18 and TRBJ2-6): NAGVMQNPRHLVRRRGQEARLRCSPMKGHSHVYWYRQLPEEGLKFMVYLQKENIIDESGMPKERFSAEFPKEGPSILRIQQVVRGDSAAYFCASSLQGTEANVLTFGAGSRLTVL.